The 31 T cell receptor beta chains presented below share a single source sample, sequenced in a study of T cell repertoires in cytomegalovirus infection. MiXCR was run by TCRdb on the reads, yielding one entry per CDR3 protein. The sample holds roughly 860,000 distinct CDR3 sequences, roughly 33% seen once. Their antigen targets remain unknown. The sequences come from cultured CD8+ T cells from PBMCs, collected from culture after CMV antigen stimulation. The receptors come from a human donor in good health (CMV status not recorded). Some clones in this sample may be carry-over from other donors' samples.

The chain employs TRBV19 and TRBJ1-2, with 9 nucleotides matching TRBD1. J lost 6 bases, V lost 10 bases, and 6 bases had no gene match. Germline CDR1 LNHDA, CDR2 SQIVND (reference sequence). There are 12 residues in the CDR3. CDR3 coding DNA: TGTGCCACTCTAAGGACAGGGGATGGCTACACCTTC. This codes for CATLRTGDGYTF.

Only a few counts were recorded for this clonotype. The gene calls are TRBV4-1 and TRBJ2-2; 12 bases agree with TRBD2. The V segment lost 4 bases and the J segment 3 bases; nucleotides outside the gene matches: 24. Germline V CDR1 and CDR2: MGHRA, YSYEKL. CDR3 length equals 23 residues. In DNA, the CDR3 is TGCGCCAGCAGCCTCCGAACCCCGGGACCGCCATCGAGACTAGCGGGGGACACCGGGGAGCTGTTTTTT. Amino acid sequence: CASSLRTPGPPSRLAGDTGELFF.

The chain links TRBV27 to TRBJ2-1; 7 bases align to TRBD2. Germline lookup yields CDR1 MNHEY and CDR2 SMNVEV (reference sequence). J lost 7 bases, V lost 5 bases, and 11 bases had no gene match. This CDR3 spans 15 amino acids. CDR3 loop: CASSLPAGMGNEQFF. In DNA, the CDR3 is TGTGCCAGCAGTCTCCCAGCGGGAATGGGGAATGAGCAGTTCTTC.

This clonotype came up a few times. The gene calls are TRBV11-2 and TRBJ1-1; D is perhaps TRBD1 (5 bases). CDR1 and CDR2 (germline): SGHAT, FQNNGV. This CDR3 is built from 15 residues. V was shortened by 2 bases and J by 1 base, with 11 bases between the two germline ends. CDR3 sequence reads: CASSLTRQTNTEAFF. In nucleotides, the CDR3 is TGTGCCAGCAGCTTAACCCGACAGACGAACACTGAAGCTTTCTTT.

The genes are TRBV20-1 and TRBJ2-3, with 9 positions matching TRBD2. The V gene end was trimmed by 6 bases and the J gene end by 3 bases; junction bases not matched to a gene: 7. Germline V gene sequence: CDR1 DFQATT, CDR2 SNEGSKA (reference sequence). The CDR3 is 14 amino acids. Written as DNA, the CDR3 is TGCAGTGCCAGCGCGGGGGGGCCGACAGATACGCAGTATTTT. It encodes CSASAGGPTDTQYF.

This clonotype was observed at least ten times. The chain uses TRBV28 and TRBJ2-1, with D perhaps TRBD2 (6 bases). This CDR3 comprises 13 residues. Germline V lookup: CDR1 MDHEN, CDR2 SYDVKM. V lost 1 base to trimming and J lost 10 bases, with 11 bases between them. The CDR3 bases are TGTGCCAGCAGTTTATTACTAGCTTGGGAGCAGTTCTTC. Translation: CASSLLLAWEQFF. The variable domain in full, completed from reference TRBV28 and TRBJ2-1, reads DVKVTQSSRYLVKRTGEKVFLECVQDMDHENMFWYRQDPGLGLRLIYFSYDVKMKEKGDIPEGYSVSREKKERFSLILESASTNQTSMYLCASSLLLAWEQFFGPGTRLTVL.

This chain links TRBV25-1 with TRBJ1-5; D gene ambiguous. V lost 0 bases and J 4 bases, leaving 7 bases between the germline ends. The CDR3 loop spans 14 amino acids. The germline V gene has CDR1 MGHDK and CDR2 SYGVNS. CDR3 residues: CASSEYSLNQPQHF. CDR3 bases: TGTGCCAGCAGTGAATACAGCTTAAATCAGCCCCAGCATTTT.

The CDR3 sequence is CASSPTEGSGANVLTF. CDR3 nucleotides: TGCGCCAGCAGCCCGACAGAGGGATCTGGGGCCAACGTCCTGACTTTC. The V call is TRBV5-1, the J call TRBJ2-6; D might be TRBD1 or TRBD2, each matching 5 bases. The CDR3 spans 16 residues. Per germline, CDR1 SGHRS and CDR2 YFSETQ. V lost 4 bases and J lost 1, with 12 bases in between.

The chain is built from TRBV5-6 and TRBJ2-7; TRBD1 matches at 9 bases. The CDR3 has 15 amino acids. V was pared by 2 bases and J by 5 bases, with 8 bases of the junction left unmatched. Germline CDR1 SGHDT, CDR2 YYEEEE. The CDR3 loop is CASSFGTGRGNEQYV. The CDR3 DNA is TGTGCCAGCAGCTTCGGGACAGGGAGAGGAAACGAGCAGTACGTC.

The V call is TRBV2, the J call TRBJ1-5, with D possibly being TRBD1 (5 bases). CDR1 and CDR2 (germline): SNHLY, FYNNEI. The CDR3 is 16 amino acids. Trimming pared 0 bases from V and 1 base from J, leaving 10 bases between. The CDR3 reads CASSEALGTSNQPQHF. Written as DNA, the CDR3 is TGTGCCAGCAGTGAAGCGCTAGGGACGAGCAATCAGCCCCAGCATTTT.

This clonotype showed up just a few times. The rearrangement links TRBV28 to TRBJ2-5; D call uncertain. Germline V gives CDR1 MDHEN, CDR2 SYDVKM. The CDR3 is 13 residues long. V shed 2 bases and J shed 3 bases, with 7 bases lying between them. In nucleotides, the CDR3 is TGTGCCAGCAGTTTAGTTAGGGAAGAGACCCAGTACTTC. Amino acids: CASSLVREETQYF.

This clonotype has more than one count but fewer than ten. This chain links TRBV20-1 with TRBJ2-2; 11 positions match TRBD2. The V gene end was trimmed by 4 bases and the J gene end by 1 base; junction bases not matched to a gene: 2. The CDR3 consists of 15 residues. CDR1 and CDR2 from the germline V gene are DFQATT and SNEGSKA (reference sequence). The CDR3 here is CSAMTSGVNTGELFF. CDR3 nucleotide sequence: TGCAGTGCTATGACTAGCGGGGTGAACACCGGGGAGCTGTTTTTT.

The gene calls are TRBV6-6 and TRBJ1-4; 8 bases map to TRBD1. This CDR3 comprises 16 residues. Trimming took 6 bases from V and 0 from J; bases not matched to a gene: 6. Per germline, CDR1 MNHNY and CDR2 SVGAGI (reference sequence). This CDR3 is CASRYGTGPTNEKLFF. In DNA form, the CDR3 reads TGTGCCAGCAGATACGGGACAGGTCCAACTAATGAAAAACTGTTTTTT.

This rearrangement joins TRBV7-6 to TRBJ1-5; D is unresolved. Deletions cut 5 bases from V and 6 bases from J, with 29 bases between. Germline V gives CDR1 SGHVS, CDR2 FNYEAQ. The CDR3 is 19 residues long. Here the CDR3 DNA reads TGTGCCAGCAGCGACTCGACCGAGATAGACGCCATTGGATTTCAGCCCCAGCATTTT. Its translation: CASSDSTEIDAIGFQPQHF. Full variable domain (missing parts from reference TRBV7-6 and TRBJ1-5): GAGVSQSPRYKVTKRGQDVALRCDPISGHVSLYWYRQALGQGPEFLTYFNYEAQQDKSGLPNDRFSAERPEGSISTLTIQRTEQRDSAMYRCASSDSTEIDAIGFQPQHFGDGTRLSIL.

The chain is built from TRBV12-3 or TRBV12-4 and TRBJ1-2; TRBD1 matches 7 bases. With 7 bases clipped from V and 8 bases from J, the junction kept 10 bases outside the gene matches. The CDR3 length is 13 residues. The CDR3 loop reads CASNSAGTDGYTF. CDR3 DNA sequence: TGTGCCAGCAATTCGGCCGGGACAGACGGCTACACCTTC.

This clonotype was picked up a small number of times. The chain joins TRBV5-4 to TRBJ2-3; unclear D gene. Trimming left V 5 bases short and J 2 bases short, with 9 bases between. The CDR3 is 13 amino acids. The germline CDR1 and CDR2 sequences are SGHNT and YYREEE (reference sequence). The CDR3 coding sequence is TGTGCCAGCAGGGGATGGACCACAGATACGCAGTATTTT. This codes for CASRGWTTDTQYF. Looking up the rest from reference TRBV5-4 and TRBJ2-3 gives the full variable domain: ETGVTQSPTHLIKTRGQQVTLRCSSQSGHNTVSWYQQALGQGPQFIFQYYREEENGRGNFPPRFSGLQFPNYSSELNVNALELDDSALYLCASRGWTTDTQYFGPGTRLTVL.

This clonotype was observed at least ten times. V is TRBV7-8 and J is TRBJ1-4; D call uncertain. The V and J ends lost 1 base and 8 bases respectively, with 11 bases between them. The CDR3 has 14 amino acids. The germline V gene encodes CDR1 SGHVS and CDR2 FQNEAQ. This CDR3 is CASSLDGNREKLFF. In DNA, the CDR3 is TGTGCCAGCAGCTTAGACGGGAATCGGGAAAAACTGTTTTTT.

The rearrangement uses TRBV4-1 and TRBJ1-5; 10 bases are a match to TRBD1. V dropped 3 bases and J dropped 2; count of bases not matched to a gene: 7. Looked up from germline, CDR1 is MGHRA and CDR2 is YSYEKL. The CDR3 covers 17 residues. In DNA form, the CDR3 reads TGCGCCAGCAGCCACCCCGGGACAGGGGCCGGCAATCAGCCCCAGCATTTT. It specifies CASSHPGTGAGNQPQHF.

This clonotype was observed a handful of times. The chain joins TRBV27 to TRBJ1-1; the D gene is possibly TRBD1 (6 bases). V lost 5 bases, J lost 1 base, and 14 bases lay in between. In germline, CDR1 is MNHEY, CDR2 SMNVEV (reference sequence). The CDR3 contains 15 residues. CDR3 bases: TGTGCCAGCAGTCTTATCAGGGGCCAGAACACTGAAGCTTTCTTT. Its protein product is CASSLIRGQNTEAFF.

The chain has TRBV11-2 and TRBJ2-3, with 9 bases identical to TRBD2. This CDR3 contains 17 residues. The J segment lost 2 bases and the V segment lost 0 bases, leaving 6 bases of the junction unmatched. Germline V gene sequence: CDR1 SGHAT, CDR2 FQNNGV. The CDR3 DNA follows: TGTGCCAGCAGCTTAGATCCGGGACTAGCCCTCACAGATACGCAGTATTTT. It codes for CASSLDPGLALTDTQYF.

The chain is built from TRBV6-5 and TRBJ1-3, with TRBD1 as a possible D gene (5 bases). Germline V gene lookup returns CDR1 MNHEY and CDR2 SVGAGI. CDR3 length: 15 residues. V lost 4 bases, J lost 2 bases, and 12 bases lay in between. The CDR3 DNA sequence: TGTGCCAGCAGTTCCACCGGGACGACTGGAAACACCATATATTTT. Translation: CASSSTGTTGNTIYF.

This clonotype showed up just a few times. The rearrangement joins TRBV19 to TRBJ1-5; D is ambiguous. This CDR3 is built from 14 residues. V lost 7 bases to trimming and J lost 7 bases, with 17 bases between them. Germline assignment: CDR1 LNHDA and CDR2 SQIVND (reference sequence). CDR3 DNA: TGTGCCAGTAACCCATGGCAAGGGCGACAGCCCCAGCATTTT. Its translation: CASNPWQGRQPQHF.

The table lists this clonotype with a few counts. The chain links TRBV2 to TRBJ2-1, with 8 nucleotides matching TRBD2. The germline gives CDR1 SNHLY, CDR2 FYNNEI. V lost 10 bases and J lost 5; bases outside the gene matches: 13. The CDR3 loop spans 15 amino acids. In DNA, the CDR3 is TGTGCCATCAACCCCAGCGGGGGTCTTAACAATGAGCAGTTCTTC. It translates to CAINPSGGLNNEQFF.

The gene calls are TRBV6-4 and TRBJ2-1; 15 positions agree with TRBD2. This CDR3 is 19 amino acids long. The germline V gene has CDR1 MRHNA and CDR2 SNTAGT. V lost 0 bases, J lost 0 bases, and 3 bases stayed unmatched. The CDR3, as DNA: TGTGCCAGCAGTGACTCAGGACTAGCGGGGGGGGGCTCCTACAATGAGCAGTTCTTC. It codes for CASSDSGLAGGGSYNEQFF.

J is TRBJ2-7 and V is TRBV11-1, with 8 positions matching TRBD1. This CDR3 region has 16 residues. Germline assignment: CDR1 SGHAT and CDR2 FQDESV (reference sequence). The trim removed 1 base at V and 4 bases at J, leaving 9 bases unmatched. CDR3: CASSLETGQGGYEQYF. The CDR3 region has the DNA TGTGCCAGCAGCTTAGAGACCGGACAGGGTGGGTACGAGCAGTACTTC.

Notes on this clonotype: A read error is possible here, since a much larger clone lies one base away. This chain connects TRBV7-2 to TRBJ1-5, with D hard to call. The CDR3 totals 16 residues. Germline V gene data show CDR1 as SGHTA and CDR2 as FQGNSA. The CDR3 DNA follows: TGTGCCAGCAGCTTACAATTGTCGTATAGCAATCAGTCCCAGCATTTT. It encodes CASSLQLSYSNQSQHF.

This sequence joins TRBV19 and TRBJ1-2; weak D call: TRBD1 (5 bases). Per germline, CDR1 LNHDA and CDR2 SQIVND (reference sequence). The V gene lost 4 bases and the J gene lost 3 bases, with 9 bases spanning the gap. CDR3 length: 13 residues. The CDR3 loop reads CASSNTGYYGYTF. CDR3 in DNA: TGTGCCAGTAGTAACACAGGATACTATGGCTACACCTTC.

The chain employs TRBV20-1 and TRBJ1-1; TRBD1 agrees at 7 bases. In germline, CDR1 is DFQATT, CDR2 SNEGSKA (reference sequence). This CDR3 is 12 amino acids long. The CDR3 is CGGTEMNTEAFF. CDR3 DNA: TGCGGCGGGACAGAAATGAACACTGAAGCTTTCTTT.

The chain joins TRBV7-6 to TRBJ1-1; a possible D gene is TRBD1 (5 bases). CDR3 length: 15 residues. Germline V gives CDR1 SGHVS, CDR2 FNYEAQ. Trimming left V 4 bases short and J 1 base short, with 13 bases between. The DNA of the CDR3 is TGTGCCAGCAGCTCCCGAAGGGACGGGAACACTGAAGCTTTCTTT. It translates to CASSSRRDGNTEAFF.

This sequence joins TRBV7-8 and TRBJ1-2; 9 bases match TRBD1. The V and J ends lost 5 bases and 10 bases, in that order; junction bases with no gene match: 8. Germline V gene data show CDR1 as SGHVS and CDR2 as FQNEAQ. The CDR3 is 13 residues long. The CDR3 protein is CASSAGTGTPYTF. DNA for the CDR3: TGTGCCAGCAGCGCCGGGACAGGGACCCCCTACACCTTC. The variable domain in full, completed from reference TRBV7-8 and TRBJ1-2, reads GAGVSQSPRYKVAKRGQDVALRCDPISGHVSLFWYQQALGQGPEFLTYFQNEAQLDKSGLPSDRFFAERPEGSVSTLKIQRTQQEDSAVYLCASSAGTGTPYTFGSGTRLTVV.

The V and J genes are TRBV6-2 or TRBV6-3 and TRBJ2-7; D gene unclear. CDR1 MNHEY and CDR2 SVGEGT come from the germline V gene. The V end was cut by 0 bases, the J end by 2 bases, with 11 bases between. The CDR3 is made up of 15 amino acids. CDR3 nucleotide sequence: TGTGCCAGCAGTTACTCAACAGCTGATACCTACGAGCAGTACGTC. Translation gives CASSYSTADTYEQYV.